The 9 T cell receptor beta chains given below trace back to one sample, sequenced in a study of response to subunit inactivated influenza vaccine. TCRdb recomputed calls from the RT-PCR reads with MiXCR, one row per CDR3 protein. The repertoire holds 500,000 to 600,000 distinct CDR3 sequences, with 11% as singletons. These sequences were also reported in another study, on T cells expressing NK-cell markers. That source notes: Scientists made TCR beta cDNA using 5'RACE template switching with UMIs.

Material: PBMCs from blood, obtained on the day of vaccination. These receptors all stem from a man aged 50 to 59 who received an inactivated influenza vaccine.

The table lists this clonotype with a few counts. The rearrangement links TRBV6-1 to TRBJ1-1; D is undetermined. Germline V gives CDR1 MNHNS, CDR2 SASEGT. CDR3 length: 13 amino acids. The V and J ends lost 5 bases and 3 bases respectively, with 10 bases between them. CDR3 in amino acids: CASSTRTHTEAFF. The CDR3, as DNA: TGTGCCAGCAGTACCAGAACCCACACTGAAGCTTTCTTT.

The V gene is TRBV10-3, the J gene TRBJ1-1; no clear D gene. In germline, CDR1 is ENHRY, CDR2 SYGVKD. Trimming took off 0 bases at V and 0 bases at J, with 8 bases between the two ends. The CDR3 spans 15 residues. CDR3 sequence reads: CAISESMRMNTEAFF. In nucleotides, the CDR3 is TGTGCCATCAGTGAGTCGATGCGTATGAACACTGAAGCTTTCTTT.

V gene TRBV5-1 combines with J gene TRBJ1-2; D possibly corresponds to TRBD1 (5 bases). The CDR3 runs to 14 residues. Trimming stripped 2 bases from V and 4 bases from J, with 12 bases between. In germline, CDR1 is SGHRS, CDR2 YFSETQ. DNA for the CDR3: TGCGCCAGCAGCTTACAGACAGATGGCTATGGCTACACCTTC. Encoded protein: CASSLQTDGYGYTF.

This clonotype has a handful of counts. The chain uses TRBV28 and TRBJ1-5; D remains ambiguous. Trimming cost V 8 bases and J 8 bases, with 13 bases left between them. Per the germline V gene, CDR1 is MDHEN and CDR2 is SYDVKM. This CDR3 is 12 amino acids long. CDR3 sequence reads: CASGLPREPQHF. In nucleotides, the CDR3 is TGTGCCAGCGGTCTCCCGAGGGAGCCCCAGCATTTT.

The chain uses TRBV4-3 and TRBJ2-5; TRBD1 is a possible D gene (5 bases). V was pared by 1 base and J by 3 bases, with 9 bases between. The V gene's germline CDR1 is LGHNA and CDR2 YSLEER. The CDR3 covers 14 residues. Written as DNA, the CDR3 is TGCGCCAGCAGCCAAGGACAGAGTAAAGAGACCCAGTACTTC. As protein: CASSQGQSKETQYF.

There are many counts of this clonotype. CDR3 protein: CASRQSSYEQYF. CDR3 nucleotides: TGTGCCAGCAGGCAGAGCTCCTACGAGCAGTACTTC. The rearrangement links TRBV6-6 to TRBJ2-7, with D unclear. Germline V gene data show CDR1 as MNHNY and CDR2 as SVGAGI (reference sequence). The CDR3 is 12 residues long. The V end lost 6 bases, the J end lost 0 bases, and 6 bases lay between the germline ends.

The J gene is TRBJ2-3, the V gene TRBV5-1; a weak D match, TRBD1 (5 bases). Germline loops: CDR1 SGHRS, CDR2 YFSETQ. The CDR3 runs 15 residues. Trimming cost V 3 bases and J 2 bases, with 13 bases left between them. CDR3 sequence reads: CASSSKPGPTDTQYF. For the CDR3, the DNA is TGCGCCAGCAGCTCGAAACCAGGGCCCACAGATACGCAGTATTTT.

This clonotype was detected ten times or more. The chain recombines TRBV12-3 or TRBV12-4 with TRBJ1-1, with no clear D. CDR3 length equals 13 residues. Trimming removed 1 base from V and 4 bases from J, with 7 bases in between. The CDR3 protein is CASSLGARTEAFF. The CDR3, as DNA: TGTGCCAGCAGTTTAGGGGCGCGCACTGAAGCTTTCTTT.

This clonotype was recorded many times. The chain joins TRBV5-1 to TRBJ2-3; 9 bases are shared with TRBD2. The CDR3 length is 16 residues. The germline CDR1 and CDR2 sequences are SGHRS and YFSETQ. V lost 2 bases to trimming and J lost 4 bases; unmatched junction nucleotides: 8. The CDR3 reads CASSLQGREGADTQYF. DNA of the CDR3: TGCGCCAGCAGCTTACAGGGGCGGGAGGGCGCAGATACGCAGTATTTT.